The 27 T cell receptor beta chains in this list originate from one sample, sequenced in a study of T cells after posttransplantation cyclophosphamide. The naive gate required viable CD3+CD4+ or CD3+CD8+ cells with CCR7+CD45RA+CD45RO-CD95-CD27+CD28+ phenotype. The protocol was immunoSEQ multiplex PCR, while the TCRdb copy is restricted to in-frame clones and leaves out a portion. The table includes under 10,000 clones, nearly 98% detected once. The sequenced material came from naive CD4+ T cells sorted from PBMCs. These receptors all stem from a woman aged 55-70 years in good health, CMV-negative, and a related stem cell transplant donor.

This chain's CDR3 is CASSQDRRGWADTQYF. The CDR3 DNA reads TGTGCCAGCAGCCAAGATCGGCGGGGGTGGGCAGATACGCAGTATTTT. This rearrangement joins TRBV14 to TRBJ2-3; 7 positions match TRBD2. Trimming removed 0 bases from V and 4 bases from J; junction bases left unmatched: 7. The CDR3 length is 16 residues. Germline assignment: CDR1 SGHDN and CDR2 FVKESK.

The chain employs TRBV18 and TRBJ1-5; 9 bases line up with TRBD1. The CDR3 length is 18 residues. The V gene end was trimmed by 3 bases and the J gene end by 0 bases; junction bases not matched to a gene: 9. From germline, CDR1 is KGHSH and CDR2 LQKENI. Here the CDR3 DNA reads TGTGCCAGCTCACCGACCTCGGGACAGGGATCTAGCAATCAGCCCCAGCATTTT. Its protein is CASSPTSGQGSSNQPQHF.

J is TRBJ1-4 and V is TRBV4-2, with a tentative D call TRBD1 (5 bases). Germline-derived CDR1 and CDR2 are LGHNA and YNFKEQ. Trimming removed 1 base at V and 6 bases at J, with 6 bases between. This CDR3 comprises 13 residues. The CDR3 sequence: CASSQGDYEKLFF. CDR3 nucleotide sequence: TGTGCCAGCAGCCAAGGGGACTATGAAAAACTGTTTTTT.

The rearrangement uses TRBV7-2 and TRBJ2-1; 7 bases match TRBD2. V gave up 5 bases and J gave up 4 bases; unmatched junction bases: 11. Germline CDR1 and CDR2: SGHTA and FQGNSA. The CDR3 consists of 16 residues. The CDR3 here is CASSRPGTTSYNEQFF. CDR3 bases: TGTGCCAGCAGCCGGCCTGGGACTACTTCATACAATGAGCAGTTCTTC.

The chain employs TRBV2 and TRBJ1-1; maybe TRBD1 (6 bases). Germline loops: CDR1 SNHLY, CDR2 FYNNEI. This CDR3 contains 13 residues. V lost 5 bases and J 1 base, leaving 8 bases between the germline ends. The CDR3 coding sequence is TGTGCCAGCAGTCTACAGGGGAACACTGAAGCTTTCTTT. This codes for CASSLQGNTEAFF.

This clone was seen a few times. The chain recombines TRBV21-1 with TRBJ1-4; the table names TRBD1, a call not compared with the DNA. TRBV21-1 corresponds to a pseudogene. The CDR3 runs 16 residues. The DNA of the CDR3 is TGTGCCAGCAGCAACGCAGCAGGGATAACTAATGAAAAACTGTTTTTT. This encodes CASSNAAGITNEKLFF.

The chain recombines TRBV28 with TRBJ2-1, with 7 bases lining up with TRBD2. V lost 8 bases, J lost 4 bases, and 8 bases stayed unmatched. CDR1 MDHEN and CDR2 SYDVKM come from the germline V gene. The CDR3 contains 14 residues. DNA for the CDR3: TGTGCCAGCTCCCCCGGGGGGTTTTACAATGAGCAGTTCTTC. This gives the protein CASSPGGFYNEQFF.

The chain recombines TRBV5-5 with TRBJ1-2; D gene unclear. CDR1 is SGHKS, CDR2 YYEKEE, per germline (reference sequence). With 4 bases removed from V and 7 bases from J, the gap between germline ends came to 11 bases. This CDR3 has 12 amino acids. The CDR3 DNA reads as TGTGCCAGCAGCCCGGCCACGGGTGGCTACACCTTC. Protein: CASSPATGGYTF.

The J gene is TRBJ2-1, the V gene TRBV5-4, with 9 bases fitting TRBD2. Germline values: CDR1 SGHNT, CDR2 YYREEE (reference sequence). J was trimmed by 7 bases and V by 0 bases; bases with no gene match: 5. The CDR3 is 15 amino acids. The CDR3 DNA sequence: TGTGCCAGCAGCTTGGCACTAGCGGGTTATAATGAGCAGTTCTTC. This codes for CASSLALAGYNEQFF.

J is TRBJ1-1 and V is TRBV28, with D maybe TRBD1 (6 bases). The germline V gene encodes CDR1 MDHEN and CDR2 SYDVKM. This CDR3 is 14 amino acids long. The V end was cut by 3 bases, the J end by 5 bases, with 13 bases between. The CDR3 DNA is TGTGCCAGCAGTTTGATCAGGGGCAAAACTGAAGCTTTCTTT. Amino acid sequence: CASSLIRGKTEAFF.

The genes are TRBV9 and TRBJ1-1; TRBD1 matches at 7 bases. This CDR3 contains 14 residues. From germline, CDR1 is SGDLS and CDR2 YYNGEE. Unmatched junction bases numbered 3, after V lost 0 bases and J lost 4 bases. The CDR3 spells CASSVGPGGTEAFF. CDR3 nucleotides: TGTGCCAGCAGCGTAGGCCCAGGGGGCACTGAAGCTTTCTTT.

The V and J genes are TRBV5-1 and TRBJ2-1; TRBD2 agrees at 10 bases. CDR1 and CDR2 (germline): SGHRS, YFSETQ. The CDR3 covers 15 residues. Trimming took 4 bases from V and 4 from J; bases not matched to a gene: 5. The CDR3 DNA reads TGCGCCAGCAGCCTTAGCGGGGGGAATTACAATGAGCAGTTCTTC. Its protein product is CASSLSGGNYNEQFF.

The CDR3 protein is CAITGVGDSTGELFF. The DNA of the CDR3 is TGTGCCATCACCGGGGTCGGGGACAGCACCGGGGAGCTGTTTTTT. The chain employs TRBV10-3 and TRBJ2-2, with 7 bases lining up with TRBD1. The CDR3 has 15 residues. From germline, CDR1 is ENHRY and CDR2 SYGVKD. V trimming: 7 bases; J trimming: 4 bases; junction bases outside the gene matches: 9.

The chain links TRBV25-1 to TRBJ2-7, with 8 bases fitting TRBD1. With 5 bases clipped from V and 2 bases from J, the junction kept 5 bases outside the gene matches. The CDR3 sequence is 14 residues long. The germline V gene encodes CDR1 MGHDK and CDR2 SYGVNS. As DNA, the CDR3 is TGTGCCAGCAGTCCACAGGGGGTCGCCTACGAGCAGTACTTC. Translating gives CASSPQGVAYEQYF.

The CDR3 protein is CASRSVGTRTYEQYF. For the CDR3, the DNA is TGTGCCAGCAGGTCCGTCGGGACTAGAACCTACGAGCAGTACTTC. The rearrangement joins TRBV27 to TRBJ2-7; 8 bases line up with TRBD2. The germline CDR1 and CDR2 sequences are MNHEY and SMNVEV (reference sequence). Trimming cost V 6 bases and J 2 bases; bases outside gene matches: 9. CDR3 length equals 15 residues.

The chain recombines TRBV5-1 with TRBJ2-2; no clear D. The CDR3 has 13 amino acids. In germline, CDR1 is SGHRS, CDR2 YFSETQ. Trimming took 4 bases from V and 4 from J, leaving 8 bases between them. The CDR3 sequence: CASSLTVTGELFF. The CDR3, as DNA: TGCGCCAGCAGCCTAACAGTCACCGGGGAGCTGTTTTTT.

The chain uses TRBV2 and TRBJ2-1; 12 bases align to TRBD2. This CDR3 contains 16 residues. J was trimmed by 6 bases and V by 4 bases; bases with no gene match: 7. Germline V gene sequence: CDR1 SNHLY, CDR2 FYNNEI. CDR3 DNA sequence: TGTGCCAGCAGTGGGCGAGGGACTAGCGGGCGCAATGAGCAGTTCTTC. Its protein is CASSGRGTSGRNEQFF. The entire variable domain, with the rest obtained from reference TRBV2 and TRBJ2-1, is as follows: EPEVTQTPSHQVTQMGQEVILRCVPISNHLYFYWYRQILGQKVEFLVSFYNNEISEKSEIFDDQFSVERPDGSNFTLKIRSTKLEDSAMYFCASSGRGTSGRNEQFFGPGTRLTVL.

The chain is built from TRBV28 and TRBJ1-6, with 11 bases lining up with TRBD1. Trimming took 5 bases from V and 7 from J; bases not matched to a gene: 13. Germline V gives CDR1 MDHEN, CDR2 SYDVKM. The CDR3 consists of 18 residues. CDR3 region: CASSAGQGERLRNSPLHF. The CDR3 bases are TGTGCCAGCAGTGCGGGACAGGGGGAGCGGCTTCGGAATTCACCCCTCCACTTT.

The genes are TRBV7-2 and TRBJ2-3; TRBD2 matches 7 bases. The CDR3 has 15 amino acids. Trimming at V came to 1 base and at J to 3 bases, leaving 4 bases not matched to a gene. CDR1 is SGHTA and CDR2 is FQGNSA in the germline V gene. This CDR3 reads CASSLDGRDTDTQYF. In DNA form, the CDR3 reads TGTGCCAGCAGCTTAGATGGGAGGGATACAGATACGCAGTATTTT.

The gene calls are TRBV19 and TRBJ2-7; 10 positions agree with TRBD2. The trim removed 3 bases at V and 1 base at J, leaving 3 bases unmatched. This CDR3 is built from 15 residues. Germline-derived CDR1 and CDR2 are LNHDA and SQIVND (reference sequence). This chain's CDR3 is CASSIRAGGSYEQYF. CDR3 coding DNA: TGTGCCAGTAGTATTCGAGCGGGAGGGTCCTACGAGCAGTACTTC.

V gene TRBV18 combines with J gene TRBJ2-5, with TRBD2 matching over 11 bases. Germline V gene sequence: CDR1 KGHSH, CDR2 LQKENI. The junction had 5 bases not matched to a gene; V was cut back by 3 bases and J by 5 bases. This CDR3 contains 15 residues. The CDR3 coding sequence is TGTGCCAGCTCACCCCTCACTAGCGGGAGTGAGACCCAGTACTTC. The encoded protein is CASSPLTSGSETQYF.

This chain joins TRBV18 and TRBJ2-2; D ambiguous. Looked up from germline, CDR1 is KGHSH and CDR2 is LQKENI. Trimming left V 4 bases short and J 2 bases short, with 11 bases between. This CDR3 comprises 15 residues. The CDR3 DNA is TGTGCCAGCTCACGACTCATCGAAAACACCGGGGAGCTGTTTTTT. It translates to CASSRLIENTGELFF.

The chain joins TRBV18 to TRBJ2-7; TRBD2 matches at 11 bases. V dropped 0 bases and J dropped 7; count of bases not matched to a gene: 2. The germline CDR1 and CDR2 sequences are KGHSH and LQKENI. The CDR3 contains 14 residues. The CDR3, as DNA: TGTGCCAGCTCACCACCGGCTAGCGGGGGGGAGCAGTACTTC. Translated, it gives CASSPPASGGEQYF.

The chain employs TRBV20-1 and TRBJ1-1; D ambiguous. Germline V gene lookup returns CDR1 DFQATT and CDR2 SNEGSKA (reference sequence). The CDR3 sequence is 11 residues long. Trimming shortened V by 3 bases and J by 5 bases, and 7 bases separated the two germline ends. Here the CDR3 reads CSASIRTEAFF. CDR3 nucleotides: TGCAGTGCTAGCATCAGGACTGAAGCTTTCTTT.

This clone was found once. This chain links TRBV6-7 with TRBJ2-3; perhaps TRBD1 as D (5 bases). TRBV6-7 is labeled an ORF, and its function is uncertain. The V gene lost 3 bases and the J gene lost 3 bases, with 19 bases spanning the gap. The CDR3 contains 17 residues. CDR3 amino acids: CASSYGQQVNRTDTQYF. CDR3 sequence (DNA): TGTGCCAGCAGTTATGGCCAACAGGTGAATCGAACAGATACGCAGTATTTT.

The gene calls are TRBV27 and TRBJ1-5; D is uncertain. V shed 8 bases and J shed 7 bases, with 12 bases lying between them. The CDR3 has 12 residues. From germline, CDR1 is MNHEY and CDR2 SMNVEV (reference sequence). CDR3 nucleotides: TGTGCCAGCGGGAGGGCACGACAGCCCCAGCATTTT. Its protein is CASGRARQPQHF.

The CDR3 DNA reads TGTGCCAGCAGTTACCGCCCGGTGAGCTATGGCTACACCTTC. Translating it yields CASSYRPVSYGYTF. The rearrangement uses TRBV6-5 and TRBJ1-2; D is uncertain. From germline, CDR1 is MNHEY and CDR2 SVGAGI. The CDR3 consists of 14 residues. Between the trimmed V and J ends, which lost 2 bases and 4 bases, there was a span of 11 bases.